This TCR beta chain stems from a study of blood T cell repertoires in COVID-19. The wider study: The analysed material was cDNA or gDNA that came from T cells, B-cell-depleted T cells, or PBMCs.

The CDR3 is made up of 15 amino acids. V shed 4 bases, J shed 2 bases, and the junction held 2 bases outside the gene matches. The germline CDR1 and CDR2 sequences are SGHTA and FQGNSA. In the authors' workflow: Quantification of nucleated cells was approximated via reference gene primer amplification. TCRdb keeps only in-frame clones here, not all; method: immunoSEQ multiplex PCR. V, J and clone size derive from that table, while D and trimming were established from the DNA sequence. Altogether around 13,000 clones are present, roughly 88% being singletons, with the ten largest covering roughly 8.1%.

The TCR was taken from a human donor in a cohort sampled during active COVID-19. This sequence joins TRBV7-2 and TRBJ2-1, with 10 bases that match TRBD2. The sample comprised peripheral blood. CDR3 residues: CASSSTSGAYNEQFF. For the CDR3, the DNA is TGTGCCAGCAGCTCCACTAGCGGGGCCTACAATGAGCAGTTCTTC.